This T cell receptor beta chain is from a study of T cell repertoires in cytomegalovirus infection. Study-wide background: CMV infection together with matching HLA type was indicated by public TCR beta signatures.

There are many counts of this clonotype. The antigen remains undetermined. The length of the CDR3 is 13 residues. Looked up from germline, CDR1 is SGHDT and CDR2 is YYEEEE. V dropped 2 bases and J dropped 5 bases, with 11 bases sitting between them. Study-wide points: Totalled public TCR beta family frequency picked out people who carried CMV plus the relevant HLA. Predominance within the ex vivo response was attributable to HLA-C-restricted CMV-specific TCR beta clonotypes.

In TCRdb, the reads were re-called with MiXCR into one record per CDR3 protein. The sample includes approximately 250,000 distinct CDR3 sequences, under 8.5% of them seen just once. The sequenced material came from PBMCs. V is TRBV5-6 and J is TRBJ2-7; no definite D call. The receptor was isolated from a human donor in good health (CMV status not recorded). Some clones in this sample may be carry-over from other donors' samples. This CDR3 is CASSFLNADEQYF. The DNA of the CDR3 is TGTGCCAGCAGCTTCCTTAACGCCGACGAGCAGTACTTC.